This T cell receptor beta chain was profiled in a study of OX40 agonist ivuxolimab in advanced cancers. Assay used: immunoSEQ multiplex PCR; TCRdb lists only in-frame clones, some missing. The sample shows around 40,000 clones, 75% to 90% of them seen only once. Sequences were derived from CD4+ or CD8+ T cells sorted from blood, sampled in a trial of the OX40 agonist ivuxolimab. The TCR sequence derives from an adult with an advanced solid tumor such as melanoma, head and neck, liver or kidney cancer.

In DNA form, the CDR3 reads TGTGCCAGCAGCTTAGTGGTCAGGGGGAATTCACCCCTCCACTTT. As protein: CASSLVVRGNSPLHF. The chain has TRBV7-2 and TRBJ1-6, with 7 bases fitting TRBD1. The ends lost 1 base at V and 7 bases at J; junction bases unmatched: 4. The CDR3 extends over 15 amino acids. From germline, CDR1 is SGHTA and CDR2 FQGNSA.